One and the same sample provided the 24 T cell receptor beta chains below, sequenced in a study of T-cell memory formation after mild COVID-19. Via MiXCR, TCRdb re-called the 5' RACE reads, giving one row per CDR3 protein. This repertoire shows about 340,000 distinct CDR3 sequences, under 15% found once; its top ten account for over 20%. Input material: PBMCs or a T cell subset sorted from them (not recorded which). These receptors were collected from a man aged 18 to 35 who had mild COVID-19 (a few samples of this study predate the infection). Cell type and time point are not known.

This clonotype was recorded at least ten times. The V gene is TRBV7-2, the J gene TRBJ1-5; weak D call: TRBD1 (5 bases). V lost 5 bases, J lost 6 bases, and 14 bases lay in between. This CDR3 spans 14 amino acids. Germline assignment: CDR1 SGHTA and CDR2 FQGNSA. The DNA for the CDR3 is TGTGCCAGCAGCCACGGGGGGGAAAGTCAGCCCCAGCATTTT. The encoded protein is CASSHGGESQPQHF.

The chain has TRBV15 and TRBJ1-6, with D unclear. V was shortened by 8 bases and J by 0 bases, with 11 bases between the two germline ends. CDR1 is LNHNV, CDR2 YYDKDF, per germline (reference sequence). The CDR3 consists of 15 residues. The CDR3 spells CATGDPGSYNSPLHF. CDR3 nucleotides: TGTGCCACCGGAGATCCGGGCTCCTATAATTCACCCCTCCACTTT.

The CDR3 DNA sequence: TGTGCCAGCAGTTTAAGACTAGCGGGCGTCCCGATAGAGACCCAGTACTTC. Encoded protein: CASSLRLAGVPIETQYF. J is TRBJ2-5 and V is TRBV12-3 or TRBV12-4; 10 bases line up with TRBD2. The length of the CDR3 is 17 residues. J gave up 4 bases and V 2 bases, and 10 bases lay outside the gene matches.

This clonotype was counted only a few times. CDR3 bases: TGTGCCTGCGAGGGGGTCTACGAGCAGTACTTC. Translation gives CACEGVYEQYF. V and J are TRBV7-9 and TRBJ2-7; D is perhaps TRBD1 (6 bases). Per the germline V gene, CDR1 is SEHNR and CDR2 is FQNEAQ (reference sequence). CDR3 length: 11 residues. V was clipped by 11 bases and J by 3 bases, with 11 bases between them.

In this sample, this clonotype turned up a few times. V usage is TRBV10-1 and J usage is TRBJ1-1; 7 bases align to TRBD1. Germline V gives CDR1 WNHNN, CDR2 SYGVQD (reference sequence). This CDR3 is built from 13 residues. Germline trimming cut 6 bases from V and 1 base from J; bases unmatched to any gene: 2. CDR3: CASSGTENTEAFF. The CDR3 DNA reads as TGCGCCAGCAGCGGGACAGAGAACACTGAAGCTTTCTTT.

Here the CDR3 DNA reads TGTGCCATCAGCCAGACAGGGCCTCATGAAAAACTGTTTTTT. This sequence encodes CAISQTGPHEKLFF. This chain uses TRBV10-3 with TRBJ1-4; 7 nucleotides agree with TRBD1. The V gene's germline CDR1 is ENHRY and CDR2 SYGVKD. This CDR3 spans 14 amino acids. V dropped 6 bases and J dropped 6; count of bases not matched to a gene: 7.

The chain uses TRBV27 and TRBJ1-6; no definite D call. The CDR3 is 16 amino acids. V was pared by 3 bases and J by 5 bases, with 14 bases between. Germline V lookup: CDR1 MNHEY, CDR2 SMNVEV (reference sequence). The CDR3 sequence is CASSFRPVLNNSPLHF. CDR3 coding DNA: TGTGCCAGCAGTTTCCGACCAGTCCTGAATAATTCACCCCTCCACTTT.

V usage is TRBV19 and J usage is TRBJ2-7; 7 bases fit TRBD1. Germline CDR1 and CDR2: LNHDA and SQIVND (reference sequence). This CDR3 is 15 amino acids long. J gave up 0 bases and V 4 bases, and 6 bases lay outside the gene matches. DNA for the CDR3: TGTGCCAGTAGTACGGACAGGCAGAACTCCTACGAGCAGTACTTC. The encoded protein is CASSTDRQNSYEQYF. The variable domain in full, completed from reference TRBV19 and TRBJ2-7, reads DGGITQSPKYLFRKEGQNVTLSCEQNLNHDAMYWYRQDPGQGLRLIYYSQIVNDFQKGDIAEGYSVSREKKESFPLTVTSAQKNPTAFYLCASSTDRQNSYEQYFGPGTRLTVT.

The chain carries TRBV7-9 and TRBJ2-2; 7 bases line up with TRBD2. CDR3 length equals 15 residues. Looked up from germline, CDR1 is SEHNR and CDR2 is FQNEAQ (reference sequence). J lost 2 bases, V lost 5 bases, and 5 bases had no gene match. CDR3 coding DNA: TGTGCCAGCAGCGAGACTAGCAGTAACACCGGGGAGCTGTTTTTT. Residues: CASSETSSNTGELFF. Looking up the rest from reference TRBV7-9 and TRBJ2-2 gives the full variable domain: DTGVSQNPRHKITKRGQNVTFRCDPISEHNRLYWYRQTLGQGPEFLTYFQNEAQLEKSRLLSDRFSAERPKGSFSTLEIQRTEQGDSAMYLCASSETSSNTGELFFGEGSRLTVL.

This clonotype has a handful of counts. J is TRBJ1-2 and V is TRBV5-1, with 8 positions matching TRBD1. The CDR3 is 15 residues long. J gave up 8 bases and V 7 bases, and 16 bases lay outside the gene matches. CDR1 is SGHRS, CDR2 YFSETQ, per germline. CDR3 nucleotide sequence: TGCGCCAGCTCCGACCGCGGACAGGGACAAACGGGCTACACCTTC. The encoded protein is CASSDRGQGQTGYTF.

The chain combines TRBV5-4 with TRBJ2-1; TRBD1 agrees at 10 bases. The CDR3 covers 16 residues. Unmatched junction bases numbered 8, after V lost 0 bases and J lost 8 bases. Germline CDR1 and CDR2: SGHNT and YYREEE (reference sequence). CDR3 nucleotide sequence: TGTGCCAGCAGCTTGGCGTCTTGGACAGGGGGGGATGAGCAGTTCTTC. Residues: CASSLASWTGGDEQFF.

This chain connects TRBV27 to TRBJ1-2; possibly TRBD1 for D (5 bases). CDR3 length: 15 residues. In germline, CDR1 is MNHEY, CDR2 SMNVEV (reference sequence). V lost 5 bases, J lost 3 bases, and 16 bases lay in between. This chain's CDR3 is CASSITPGRHYGYTF. DNA of the CDR3: TGTGCCAGCAGTATAACCCCGGGACGGCACTATGGCTACACCTTC.

V is TRBV6-6 and J is TRBJ2-7; D is unclear. Trimming shortened V by 6 bases and J by 2 bases, and 17 bases separated the two germline ends. Germline assignment: CDR1 MNHNY and CDR2 SVGAGI (reference sequence). This CDR3 is 15 amino acids long. CDR3 protein: CASRAWQAPAYEQYF. The CDR3 region has the DNA TGTGCCAGCAGGGCGTGGCAAGCCCCTGCCTACGAGCAGTACTTC.

This clonotype was seen more than once but under ten times. The V gene is TRBV12-3 or TRBV12-4, the J gene TRBJ2-3; D possibly corresponds to TRBD2 (7 bases). The CDR3 is 16 amino acids. V lost 3 bases to trimming and J lost 3 bases, with 16 bases between them. CDR3 residues: CASSLGAGVITDTQYF. As DNA, the CDR3 is TGTGCCAGCAGTTTGGGGGCGGGGGTAATTACAGATACGCAGTATTTT.

This clonotype was counted between two and nine times. This chain uses TRBV9 with TRBJ2-7; maybe TRBD2 (5 bases). Trimming left V 4 bases short and J 6 bases short, with 20 bases between. There are 15 residues in the CDR3. The germline V gene has CDR1 SGDLS and CDR2 YYNGEE. CDR3 sequence (DNA): TGTGCCAGCAGCACCCAGCCGGGCGCCGGACTCGAGCAGTACTTC. Translated, it gives CASSTQPGAGLEQYF. Together with reference TRBV9 and TRBJ2-7, the CDR3 gives the full variable domain: DSGVTQTPKHLITATGQRVTLRCSPRSGDLSVYWYQQSLDQGLQFLIQYYNGEERAKGNILERFSAQQFPDLHSELNLSSLELGDSALYFCASSTQPGAGLEQYFGPGTRLTVT.

This clonotype turned up a few times. The rearrangement joins TRBV7-8 to TRBJ2-3; D possibly corresponds to TRBD1 (5 bases). Trimming took off 5 bases at V and 11 bases at J, with 14 bases between the two ends. In germline, CDR1 is SGHVS, CDR2 FQNEAQ. There are 12 residues in the CDR3. The DNA of the CDR3 is TGTGCCAGCAGCGGTGTGGACACAGAGCAGTATTTT. It encodes CASSGVDTEQYF.

In its sample, this clonotype was seen a few times. V gene TRBV6-5 combines with J gene TRBJ1-2; D ambiguous. Germline V gene lookup returns CDR1 MNHEY and CDR2 SVGAGI. The CDR3 totals 12 residues. The V end was cut by 8 bases, the J end by 5 bases, with 12 bases between. CDR3 nucleotides: TGTGCCAGCTCCCCAGAAGGTTATGGCTACACCTTC. Translating it yields CASSPEGYGYTF.

The CDR3 loop is CASSERDSNNSPLHF. CDR3 bases: TGTGCCAGCAGCGAACGGGACAGTAATAATTCACCCCTCCACTTT. The rearrangement joins TRBV9 to TRBJ1-6; 7 bases are shared with TRBD1. From germline, CDR1 is SGDLS and CDR2 YYNGEE. Germline trimming cut 3 bases from V and 5 bases from J; bases unmatched to any gene: 5. The CDR3 runs 15 residues. The full variable domain, its missing parts supplied by reference TRBV9 and TRBJ1-6, is DSGVTQTPKHLITATGQRVTLRCSPRSGDLSVYWYQQSLDQGLQFLIQYYNGEERAKGNILERFSAQQFPDLHSELNLSSLELGDSALYFCASSERDSNNSPLHFGNGTRLTVT.

This chain's CDR3 is CASSFRRDGNQPQHF. The CDR3 nucleotides read TGTGCCAGCAGTTTCCGCCGGGACGGCAATCAGCCCCAGCATTTT. V and J are TRBV27 and TRBJ1-5; D may be TRBD1 (5 bases). CDR1 and CDR2 (germline): MNHEY, SMNVEV (reference sequence). This CDR3 contains 15 residues. V gave up 3 bases and J gave up 2 bases, with 11 bases separating them.

The chain joins TRBV12-3 or TRBV12-4 to TRBJ2-1; TRBD2 matches at 10 bases. The junction had 8 bases not matched to a gene; V was cut back by 7 bases and J by 8 bases. The CDR3 consists of 14 residues. The chain's CDR3 is CASNPSGGGDEQFF. CDR3 sequence (DNA): TGTGCCAGCAACCCTAGCGGGGGCGGCGATGAGCAGTTCTTC.

Remarks on this clonotype: One end of the junction fails to match germline, which may point to a read error. The chain recombines TRBV27 with TRBJ2-3; D unclear. This CDR3 comprises 11 residues. Germline values: CDR1 MNHEY, CDR2 SMNVEV (reference sequence). The CDR3 here is CASSISDTQYF. The CDR3 DNA is TGTGCCAGCAGTATATCAGATACGCAGTATTTT.

The rearrangement links TRBV5-5 to TRBJ1-2; 7 nucleotides match TRBD1. There are 13 residues in the CDR3. J lost 9 bases, V lost 4 bases, and 9 bases had no gene match. Germline-derived CDR1 and CDR2 are SGHKS and YYEKEE (reference sequence). CDR3 protein: CASSHATGESYTF. The CDR3 region has the DNA TGTGCCAGCAGCCACGCAACAGGGGAAAGCTACACCTTC.

This clonotype turned up a few times. The chain links TRBV7-2 to TRBJ2-4, with D uncertain. The CDR3 totals 20 residues. CDR1 and CDR2 (germline): SGHTA, FQGNSA. Trimming removed 2 bases from V and 0 bases from J, with 23 bases in between. Here the CDR3 reads CASSLMRPSLSHLAKNIQYF. The CDR3 DNA sequence: TGTGCCAGCAGCTTAATGAGGCCATCTCTATCCCATTTAGCCAAAAACATTCAGTACTTC.

This clonotype was seen at least ten times. This chain joins TRBV4-3 and TRBJ2-1; D not resolved. V gave up 0 bases and J gave up 7 bases, with 10 bases separating them. The CDR3 totals 14 residues. Germline values: CDR1 LGHNA, CDR2 YSLEER. The DNA of the CDR3 is TGCGCCAGCAGCCAAGAATGGGGTAGGAATGAGCAGTTCTTC. It yields the protein CASSQEWGRNEQFF.